Presented here are 10 T cell receptor beta chains from one specimen sequenced in a study of blood T cell repertoires in COVID-19. Sequenced by immunoSEQ multiplex PCR; TCRdb stores in-frame clones only, minus some. Here the sample spans some 66,000 clones, about 89% being singletons. Source material: peripheral blood. These receptors all stem from a human donor in a cohort sampled during active COVID-19.

CDR3 nucleotides: TGTGCCATCCCCGCGGTTAGCGGGGGGAAATCTCTAGATTACGAGCAGTACTTC. Its translation: CAIPAVSGGKSLDYEQYF. The chain employs TRBV10-3 and TRBJ2-7, with TRBD2 matching over 10 bases. Germline-derived CDR1 and CDR2 are ENHRY and SYGVKD. J gave up 4 bases and V 8 bases, and 20 bases lay outside the gene matches. The CDR3 runs 18 residues.

The rearrangement links TRBV28 to TRBJ2-2; 12 nucleotides agree with TRBD2. CDR1 and CDR2 (germline): MDHEN, SYDVKM. Germline trimming cut 6 bases from V and 5 bases from J; bases unmatched to any gene: 16. The CDR3 spans 19 residues. The CDR3 loop is CASRVSLTSGRSYTGELFF. CDR3 coding DNA: TGTGCCAGCAGAGTGTCTTTGACTAGCGGGAGATCCTATACCGGGGAGCTGTTTTTT.

In this sample, this clone turned up once. The V gene is TRBV6-5, the J gene TRBJ1-1, with unresolved D. The V gene lost 7 bases and the J gene lost 1 base, with 4 bases spanning the gap. The CDR3 has 11 residues. Germline values: CDR1 MNHEY, CDR2 SVGAGI. The CDR3 region is CASNRNTEAFF. CDR3 bases: TGTGCCAGCAATCGGAACACTGAAGCTTTCTTT.

The chain joins TRBV12-5 to TRBJ2-1; 7 bases match TRBD2. This CDR3 is 13 amino acids long. J was trimmed by 7 bases and V by 2 bases; bases with no gene match: 2. CDR1 is LGHNT and CDR2 is FRNRAP in the germline V gene. The CDR3 bases are TGTGCTAGTGGTTTGCCACTAGCGAATGAGCAGTTCTTC. It encodes CASGLPLANEQFF.

The V call is TRBV19, the J call TRBJ2-7, with 10 bases matching TRBD1. After removal of 4 bases from V and 2 bases from J, the junction contained 8 bases not matched to a gene. Germline V CDR1 and CDR2: LNHDA, SQIVND (reference sequence). The length of the CDR3 is 16 residues. In DNA, the CDR3 is TGTGCCAGTAGTACCAGACAGGGGGCCGGACCCTACGAGCAGTACTTC. Protein: CASSTRQGAGPYEQYF.

The chain has TRBV11-2 and TRBJ2-2; 13 nucleotides align to TRBD2. Unmatched junction bases numbered 13, after V lost 5 bases and J lost 4 bases. CDR1 and CDR2 from the germline V gene are SGHAT and FQNNGV. The CDR3 length is 19 residues. The CDR3 region has the DNA TGTGCCAGCAGCATCCGGACTAGCGGGGGCCGGAGGAGCACCGGGGAGCTGTTTTTT. Protein sequence: CASSIRTSGGRRSTGELFF.

This sequence joins TRBV28 and TRBJ1-3; 10 bases line up with TRBD1. Per germline, CDR1 MDHEN and CDR2 SYDVKM. V dropped 5 bases and J dropped 2; count of bases not matched to a gene: 3. CDR3 length: 15 residues. The CDR3 sequence: CASSLGQGAGNTIYF. DNA for the CDR3: TGTGCCAGCAGTCTAGGACAGGGGGCTGGAAACACCATATATTTT. The full variable domain, in which reference TRBV28 and TRBJ1-3 provide the parts outside the CDR3, is DVKVTQSSRYLVKRTGEKVFLECVQDMDHENMFWYRQDPGLGLRLIYFSYDVKMKEKGDIPEGYSVSREKKERFSLILESASTNQTSMYLCASSLGQGAGNTIYFGEGSWLTVV.

Concerning this clone itself: One end of the junction fails to match germline, which may point to a read error. The chain employs TRBV4-2 and TRBJ2-3; D gene ambiguous. This CDR3 region has 14 residues. Germline CDR1 is LGHNA and CDR2 is YNFKEQ. CDR3 amino acids: CASSQGHPTDTRYF. The CDR3 nucleotides are TGTGCCAGCAGCCAAGGACACCCTACAGATACGCGGTATTTT.

This clone was seen once. V is TRBV20-1 and J is TRBJ2-1; TRBD2 might be the D (5 bases). V dropped 3 bases and J dropped 10 bases, with 10 bases sitting between them. The CDR3 runs to 11 residues. Germline CDR1 DFQATT, CDR2 SNEGSKA (reference sequence). The CDR3 coding sequence is TGCAGTGCTAGGAGGAGAGGGGAGCAGTTCTTC. The encoded protein is CSARRRGEQFF.

The chain combines TRBV7-8 with TRBJ1-1; 12 bases are a match to TRBD1. Germline V CDR1 and CDR2: SGHVS, FQNEAQ. This CDR3 is 15 amino acids long. V trimming: 4 bases; J trimming: 7 bases; junction bases outside the gene matches: 7. CDR3: CASSSGGTGGYEAFF. Written as DNA, the CDR3 is TGTGCCAGCAGCTCGGGAGGGACAGGGGGCTATGAAGCTTTCTTT.